The entry below describes one TCR beta chain. This sample was taken from a study of blood T cell repertoires in COVID-19. Study-wide context: Acute and convalescent COVID-19 specimens originated in the United States, Italy and Spain. T cells, B-cell-depleted T cells, or PBMCs provided the cDNA or gDNA that served as material.

The cohort comprised adults aged roughly 18 to 95 years residing in about two dozen US areas. Clinical history reported by participants formed the basis on which cohorts were assigned. Measured with immunoSEQ multiplex PCR; TCRdb has only the in-frame clones, and not every one. The sample has around 200,000 clones; about 85% are singletons. The CDR3 spans 11 residues. V shed 10 bases and J shed 5 bases, with 12 bases lying between them. V and J are TRBV5-3 and TRBJ2-5; D call uncertain. TRBV5-3 qualifies as an ORF whose function is uncertain. Sequencing was done on a sample of PBMCs or T cells enriched from blood (not recorded which). This sequence originates from a woman in her 30s who had recovered from COVID-19. DNA for the CDR3: TGTGCCGGGCCCTGTGCTGAGACCCAGTACTTC. Protein sequence: CAGPCAETQYF.